This T cell receptor (beta chain) was identified in a study of blood T cell repertoires in COVID-19. Whole-study context: The study drew acute and convalescent COVID-19 samples from the United States, Italy and Spain.

Per the original data handling: The authors estimated nucleated cell counts from reference gene primer amplification. Clones were sequenced by immunoSEQ multiplex PCR, and TCRdb holds only the in-frame ones, with some missing. V and J calls and clone size are those listed in that table; D and trimming were worked out from the DNA. The sample has a few hundred thousand clones, around nine tenths seen once. This clone came up once. The CDR3 contains 15 residues. In germline, CDR1 is MNHEY, CDR2 SVGEGT. V shed 5 bases and J 0 bases; nucleotides not matched to a gene: 6. Patients from Seattle were sampled longitudinally, starting during active infection.

The rearrangement uses TRBV6-2 or TRBV6-3 and TRBJ2-7; TRBD2 aligns across 8 bases. The origin of this receptor is a woman aged 60-70 years with COVID-19, enrolled during active disease. What was sequenced was peripheral blood. The CDR3 spells CASSPAGALSYEQYF. CDR3 DNA sequence: TGTGCCAGCAGTCCAGCGGGGGCCCTCTCCTACGAGCAGTACTTC.